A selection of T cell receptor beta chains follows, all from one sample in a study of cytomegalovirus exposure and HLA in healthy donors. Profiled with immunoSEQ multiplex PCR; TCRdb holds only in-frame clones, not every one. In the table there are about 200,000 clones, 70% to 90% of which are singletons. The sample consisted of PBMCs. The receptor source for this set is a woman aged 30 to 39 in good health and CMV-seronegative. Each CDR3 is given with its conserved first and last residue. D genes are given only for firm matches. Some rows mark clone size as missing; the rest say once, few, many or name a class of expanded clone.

cdr3_aa: CASSLTGRVYNEQFF
cdr3_nt: TGTGCCAGCAGCTTAACAGGGCGCGTTTACAATGAGCAGTTCTTC
j_call: TRBJ2-1
v_call: TRBV11-2
clone_size: .
d_call: .

cdr3_aa: CSAGLAGGINEQFF
cdr3_nt: TGCAGCGCTGGACTAGCGGGGGGCATCAATGAGCAGTTCTTC
j_call: TRBJ2-1
v_call: TRBV29-1
clone_size: once
d_call: TRBD2

cdr3_aa: CASSLTTGDLGEQYF
cdr3_nt: TGTGCCAGCTCACTAACGACAGGGGATTTGGGCGAGCAGTACTTC
j_call: TRBJ2-7
v_call: TRBV18
clone_size: .
d_call: TRBD1

cdr3_aa: CSIESSGGVNEQFF
cdr3_nt: TGCAGCATTGAATCGAGCGGGGGAGTTAATGAGCAGTTCTTC
j_call: TRBJ2-1
v_call: TRBV29-1
clone_size: .
d_call: TRBD2

cdr3_aa: CASSPPDRGGSGANVLTF
cdr3_nt: TGTGCCAGCAGCCCCCCGGACAGGGGAGGGAGTGGGGCCAACGTCCTGACTTTC
j_call: TRBJ2-6
v_call: TRBV7-2
clone_size: .
d_call: TRBD1

cdr3_aa: CASSESPGDSRWNGYTF
cdr3_nt: TGTGCCAGCAGTGAATCCCCGGGGGACTCAAGGTGGAATGGCTACACCTTC
j_call: TRBJ1-2
v_call: TRBV6-1
clone_size: .
d_call: .

cdr3_aa: CASSLDTTNEKLFF
cdr3_nt: TGCGCCAGCAGCTTAGACACAACTAATGAAAAACTGTTTTTT
j_call: TRBJ1-4
v_call: TRBV5-1
clone_size: .
d_call: .

cdr3_aa: CASSARRGAGNTGELFF
cdr3_nt: TGTGCCAGCAGTGCAAGGCGGGGGGCCGGGAACACCGGGGAGCTGTTTTTT
j_call: TRBJ2-2
v_call: TRBV2
clone_size: .
d_call: TRBD2

cdr3_aa: CASTPGLAGGRGATGELFF
cdr3_nt: TGTGCCAGTACTCCCGGACTAGCGGGAGGGCGGGGGGCCACCGGGGAGCTGTTTTTT
j_call: TRBJ2-2
v_call: TRBV19
clone_size: .
d_call: TRBD2

cdr3_aa: CASSPGSHSNQPQHF
cdr3_nt: TGTGCCAGCAGCCCCGGGAGCCATAGCAATCAGCCCCAGCATTTT
j_call: TRBJ1-5
v_call: TRBV5-8
clone_size: few
d_call: .

cdr3_aa: CASSPGLRGNTIYF
cdr3_nt: TGCGCCAGCAGCCCGGGGTTGCGTGGAAACACCATATATTTT
j_call: TRBJ1-3
v_call: TRBV4-1
clone_size: .
d_call: .

cdr3_aa: CSVEVNSYEQYF
cdr3_nt: TGCAGCGTTGAAGTTAATTCCTACGAGCAGTACTTC
j_call: TRBJ2-7
v_call: TRBV29-1
clone_size: .
d_call: .

cdr3_aa: CASSPFRGTGGEKLFF
cdr3_nt: TGTGCCAGCAGCCCATTTAGGGGGACAGGAGGAGAAAAACTGTTTTTT
j_call: TRBJ1-4
v_call: TRBV4-2
clone_size: .
d_call: TRBD1

cdr3_aa: CASSEYDSSTYEQYF
cdr3_nt: TGTGCCAGCAGTGAATATGACTCGTCTACCTACGAGCAGTACTTC
j_call: TRBJ2-7
v_call: TRBV6-1
clone_size: .
d_call: .

cdr3_aa: CASTGGLSNTGELFF
cdr3_nt: TGTGCCAGCACGGGGGGACTCTCGAACACCGGGGAGCTGTTTTTT
j_call: TRBJ2-2
v_call: TRBV28
clone_size: .
d_call: TRBD2

cdr3_aa: CASSLNEYGTQYF
cdr3_nt: TGTGCCAGCAGCTTAAACGAATACGGGACCCAGTACTTC
j_call: TRBJ2-5
v_call: TRBV7-9
clone_size: .
d_call: .